This T cell receptor (beta chain) was documented in a study of cytomegalovirus exposure and HLA in healthy donors. This CDR3 region has 14 residues. The germline V gene encodes CDR1 SGHTA and CDR2 FQGNSA. V lost 5 bases and J 6 bases, leaving 16 bases between the germline ends. Method: immunoSEQ multiplex PCR; TCRdb's copy keeps in-frame clones and lacks some. The repertoire holds fewer than 120,000 clones, with approximately 89% as singletons. This sequence was found in a woman aged 18-30 years in good health and CMV-seronegative. V and J are TRBV7-2 and TRBJ1-2; D gene ambiguous. The material sequenced was PBMCs. The CDR3 spells CASSEAREVDGYTF. CDR3 bases: TGTGCCAGCAGCGAGGCCCGGGAGGTGGATGGCTACACCTTC.